This T cell receptor (beta chain) was observed in a study of blood T cell repertoires in COVID-19. For the study at large: Samples taken during acute and convalescent COVID-19 were collected in the United States, Italy and Spain. In each case, the material was cDNA or gDNA derived from T cells, B-cell-depleted T cells, or PBMCs.

In the original analysis: Estimation of nucleated cell counts relied on the amplification of reference gene primers. The data were produced by immunoSEQ multiplex PCR, yet TCRdb's version contains in-frame clones alone and is incomplete. V and J calls and clone size are those listed in that table; D and trimming were worked out from the DNA. The sample lists just under 300,000 clones, roughly 86% occurring once. V was clipped by 1 base and J by 9 bases; unmatched bases: 8. The CDR3 spans 16 residues. Germline CDR1 and CDR2: MGHRA and YSYEKL. Sequenced sample: peripheral blood. The receptor's source is a man between 65 and 85 years old with acute or convalescent COVID-19. The chain has TRBV4-1 and TRBJ1-6; 8 bases align to TRBD1. The CDR3 DNA reads TGCGCCAGCAGCCAAGGCCCTCAGGGGGCTGGTTCACCCCTCCACTTT. Translating gives CASSQGPQGAGSPLHF.